This TCR beta chain was identified during a study of OX40 agonist ivuxolimab in advanced cancers. Clones were read by immunoSEQ multiplex PCR, and TCRdb kept only the in-frame ones, dropping some. The repertoire consists of approximately 80,000 clones, with about 90% occurring once and the leading ten covering 0.33%. Germline lookup yields CDR1 SGHKS and CDR2 YYEKEE (reference sequence). The CDR3 is 15 amino acids. V lost 3 bases to trimming and J lost 1 base, with 12 bases between them. The rearrangement joins TRBV5-5 to TRBJ2-3, with D tentatively TRBD1 (5 bases). The TCR comes from an adult with an advanced solid tumor such as melanoma, head and neck, liver or kidney cancer. Sequenced material: CD4+ or CD8+ T cells sorted from blood, taken in a trial of the OX40 agonist ivuxolimab. CDR3 sequence (DNA): TGTGCCAGCAGCTCCTCAGGGATGGGCACAGATACGCAGTATTTT. Amino acids: CASSSSGMGTDTQYF.